Listed below are T cell receptor beta chains from one sample, sequenced in a study of cytomegalovirus exposure and HLA in healthy donors. Measured with immunoSEQ multiplex PCR; TCRdb has only the in-frame clones, and not every one. The top ten hold around 0.51% of the sample, which has about 140,000 clones, roughly 90% seen once. Sequencing was performed on PBMCs. Receptor source: a middle-aged woman in good health and CMV-seronegative. Both conserved end residues are part of each CDR3. Each record gives: V gene, J gene, CDR3 protein.

v_call: TRBV11-2; j_call: TRBJ1-4; cdr3_aa: CASSSLGTGGEKLFF
v_call: TRBV5-5; j_call: TRBJ1-1; cdr3_aa: CASSLAGGSRAFF
v_call: TRBV5-6; j_call: .; cdr3_aa: CASSYLAGARYEQYF
v_call: TRBV6-5; j_call: TRBJ2-7; cdr3_aa: CASRGDRDYEQYF
v_call: TRBV11-3; j_call: TRBJ2-7; cdr3_aa: CASSSYYEQYF
v_call: TRBV28; j_call: TRBJ2-2; cdr3_aa: CASSLIQAGGPISGELFF
v_call: TRBV7-2; j_call: TRBJ1-3; cdr3_aa: CASSPSPGNTIYF
v_call: TRBV10-2; j_call: TRBJ2-7; cdr3_aa: CASSGTSDSYEQYF
v_call: TRBV9; j_call: TRBJ2-5; cdr3_aa: CASSDLEGGTETQYF
v_call: TRBV10-3; j_call: TRBJ2-5; cdr3_aa: CAISLLAAQETQYF
v_call: TRBV4-1; j_call: TRBJ2-1; cdr3_aa: CASSQDHGVLQFF
v_call: TRBV10-2; j_call: TRBJ2-7; cdr3_aa: CATGPGALSSYEQYF
v_call: TRBV6-6; j_call: TRBJ1-2; cdr3_aa: CASSYGTDGGYTF
v_call: TRBV28; j_call: TRBJ1-2; cdr3_aa: CASRNLEGGQLGGYTF
v_call: TRBV5-4; j_call: TRBJ2-3; cdr3_aa: CASILRKGGTDTQYF
v_call: TRBV5-4; j_call: TRBJ2-5; cdr3_aa: CASSEGGGSVQETQYF
v_call: TRBV28; j_call: TRBJ1-6; cdr3_aa: CASSEGYPNSPLHF
v_call: TRBV6-5; j_call: TRBJ2-1; cdr3_aa: CASRRGGISYNEQFF
v_call: TRBV11-2; j_call: TRBJ2-7; cdr3_aa: CASSPGTGGYEQYF
v_call: TRBV7-2; j_call: TRBJ1-2; cdr3_aa: CASSLVSSTNYGYTF